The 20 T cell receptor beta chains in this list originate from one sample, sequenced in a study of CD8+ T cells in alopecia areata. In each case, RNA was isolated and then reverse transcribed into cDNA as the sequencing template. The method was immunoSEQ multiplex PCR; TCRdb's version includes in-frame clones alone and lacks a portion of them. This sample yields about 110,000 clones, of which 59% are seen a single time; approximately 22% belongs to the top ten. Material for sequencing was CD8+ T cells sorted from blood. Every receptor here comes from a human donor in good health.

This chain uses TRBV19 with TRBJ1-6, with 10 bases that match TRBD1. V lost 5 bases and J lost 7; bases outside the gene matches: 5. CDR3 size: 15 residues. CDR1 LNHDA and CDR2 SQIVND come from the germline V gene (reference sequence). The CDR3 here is CASSPWGQGNSPLHF. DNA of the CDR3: TGTGCCAGTAGTCCGTGGGGACAGGGGAATTCACCCCTCCACTTT.

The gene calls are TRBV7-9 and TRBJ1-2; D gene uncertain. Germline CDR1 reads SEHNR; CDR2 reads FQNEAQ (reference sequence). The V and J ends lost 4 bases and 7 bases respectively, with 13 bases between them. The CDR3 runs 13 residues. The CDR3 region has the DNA TGTGCCAGCAGCTCCCCAGAGTCCGCTGGCTACACCTTC. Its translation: CASSSPESAGYTF.

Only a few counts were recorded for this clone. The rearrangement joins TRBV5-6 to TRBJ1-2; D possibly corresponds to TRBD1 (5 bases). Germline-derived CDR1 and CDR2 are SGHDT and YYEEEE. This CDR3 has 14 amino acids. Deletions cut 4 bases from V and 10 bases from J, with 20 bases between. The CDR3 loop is CASSQITGVRDYTF. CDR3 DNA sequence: TGTGCCAGCAGCCAAATCACAGGTGTCCGAGACTACACCTTC.

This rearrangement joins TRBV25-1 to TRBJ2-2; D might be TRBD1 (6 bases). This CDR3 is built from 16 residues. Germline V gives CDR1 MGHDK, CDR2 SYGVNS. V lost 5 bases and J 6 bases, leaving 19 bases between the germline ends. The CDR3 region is CASSRGHRAKPGELFF. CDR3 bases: TGTGCCAGCAGTCGCGGGCACAGGGCCAAGCCCGGGGAGCTGTTTTTT. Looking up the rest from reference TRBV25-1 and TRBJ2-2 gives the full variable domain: EADIYQTPRYLVIGTGKKITLECSQTMGHDKMYWYQQDPGMELHLIHYSYGVNSTEKGDLSSESTVSRIRTEHFPLTLESARPSHTSQYLCASSRGHRAKPGELFFGEGSRLTVL.

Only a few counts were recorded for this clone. The CDR3 nucleotides read TGTGCCAGCGCGGACACCGTAAACACCGGGGAGCTGTTTTTT. This gives the protein CASADTVNTGELFF. The chain recombines TRBV7-9 with TRBJ2-2, with D perhaps matching TRBD1 (5 bases). The CDR3 covers 14 residues. V gave up 8 bases and J gave up 2 bases, with 12 bases separating them. CDR1 SEHNR and CDR2 FQNEAQ come from the germline V gene (reference sequence).

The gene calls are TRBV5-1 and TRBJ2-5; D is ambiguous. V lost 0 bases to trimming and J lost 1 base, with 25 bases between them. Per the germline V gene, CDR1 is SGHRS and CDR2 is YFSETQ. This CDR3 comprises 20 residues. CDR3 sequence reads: CASSLANHLGLPSSQETQYF. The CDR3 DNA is TGCGCCAGCAGCTTGGCCAATCACTTGGGGTTACCATCGAGCCAAGAGACCCAGTACTTC.

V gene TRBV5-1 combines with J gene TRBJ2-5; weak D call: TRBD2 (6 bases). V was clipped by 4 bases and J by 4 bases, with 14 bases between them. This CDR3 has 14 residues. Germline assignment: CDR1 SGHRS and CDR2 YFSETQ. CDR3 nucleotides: TGCGCCAGCAGCGTGGGGGGAGTAGGAGAGACCCAGTACTTC. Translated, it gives CASSVGGVGETQYF.

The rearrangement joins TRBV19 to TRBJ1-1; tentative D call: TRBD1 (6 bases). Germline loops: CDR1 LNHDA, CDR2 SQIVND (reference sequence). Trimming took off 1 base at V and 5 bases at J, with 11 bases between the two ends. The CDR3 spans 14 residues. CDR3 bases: TGTGCCAGTAGTATAGGGGGGGCGCGTACTGAAGCTTTCTTT. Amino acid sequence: CASSIGGARTEAFF.

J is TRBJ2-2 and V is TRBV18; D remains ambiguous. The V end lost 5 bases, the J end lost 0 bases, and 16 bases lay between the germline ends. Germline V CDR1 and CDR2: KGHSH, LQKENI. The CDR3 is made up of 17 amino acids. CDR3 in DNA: TGTGCCAGCTCAGCCTCGATCGTTATCGCGAACACCGGGGAGCTGTTTTTT. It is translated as CASSASIVIANTGELFF.

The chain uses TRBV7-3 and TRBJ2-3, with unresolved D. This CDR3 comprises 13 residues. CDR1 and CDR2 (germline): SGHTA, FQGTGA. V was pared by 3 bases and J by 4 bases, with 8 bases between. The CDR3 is CASSFNPSDTQYF. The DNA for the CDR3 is TGTGCCAGCAGCTTCAATCCCTCAGATACGCAGTATTTT.

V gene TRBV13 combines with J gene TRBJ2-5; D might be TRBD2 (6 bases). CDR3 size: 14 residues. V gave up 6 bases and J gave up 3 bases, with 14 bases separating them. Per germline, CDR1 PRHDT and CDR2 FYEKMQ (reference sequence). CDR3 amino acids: CASRDGTFKETQYF. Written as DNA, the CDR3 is TGTGCCAGCAGAGACGGGACTTTCAAAGAGACCCAGTACTTC.

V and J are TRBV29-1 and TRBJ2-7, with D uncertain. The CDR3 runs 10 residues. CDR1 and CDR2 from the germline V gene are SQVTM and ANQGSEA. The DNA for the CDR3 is TGCAGTGTCATTAAGAACGAGCAGTACTTC. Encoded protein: CSVIKNEQYF.

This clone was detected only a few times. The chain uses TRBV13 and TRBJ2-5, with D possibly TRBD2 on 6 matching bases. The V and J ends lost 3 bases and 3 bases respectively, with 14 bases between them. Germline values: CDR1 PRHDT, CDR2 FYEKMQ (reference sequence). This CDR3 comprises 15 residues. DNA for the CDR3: TGTGCCAGCAGCTTCAGGCAGGAGGGTAAAGAGACCCAGTACTTC. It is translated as CASSFRQEGKETQYF.

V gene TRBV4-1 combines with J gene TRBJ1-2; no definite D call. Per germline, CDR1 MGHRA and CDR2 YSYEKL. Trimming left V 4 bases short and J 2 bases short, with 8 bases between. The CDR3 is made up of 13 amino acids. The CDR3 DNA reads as TGCGCCAGCAGCCTGGACGGGAACTATGGCTACACCTTC. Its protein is CASSLDGNYGYTF.

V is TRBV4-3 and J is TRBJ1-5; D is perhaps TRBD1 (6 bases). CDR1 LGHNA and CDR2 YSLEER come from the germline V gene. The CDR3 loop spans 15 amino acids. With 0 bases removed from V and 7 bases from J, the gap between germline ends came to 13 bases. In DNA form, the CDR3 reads TGCGCCAGCAGCCAAGACAAGGAAGGGGGACAGCCCCAGCATTTT. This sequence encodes CASSQDKEGGQPQHF.

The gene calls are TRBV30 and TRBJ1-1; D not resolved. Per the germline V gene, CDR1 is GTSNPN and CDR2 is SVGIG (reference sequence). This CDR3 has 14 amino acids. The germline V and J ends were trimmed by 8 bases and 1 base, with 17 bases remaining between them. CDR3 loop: CARTESGTNTEAFF. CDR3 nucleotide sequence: TGTGCCCGGACTGAATCGGGAACGAACACTGAAGCTTTCTTT.

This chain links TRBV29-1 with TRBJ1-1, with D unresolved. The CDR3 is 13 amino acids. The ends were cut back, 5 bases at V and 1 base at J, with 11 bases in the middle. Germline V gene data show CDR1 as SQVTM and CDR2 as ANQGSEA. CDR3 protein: CSVLKERNTEAFF. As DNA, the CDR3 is TGCAGCGTTCTTAAGGAACGGAACACTGAAGCTTTCTTT.

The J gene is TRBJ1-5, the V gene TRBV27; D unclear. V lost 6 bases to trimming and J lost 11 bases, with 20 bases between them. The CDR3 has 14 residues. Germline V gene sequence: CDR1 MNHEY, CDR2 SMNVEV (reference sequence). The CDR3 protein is CASRAHPAFGAQHF. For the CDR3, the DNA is TGTGCCAGCAGGGCTCATCCAGCTTTTGGAGCCCAGCATTTT.

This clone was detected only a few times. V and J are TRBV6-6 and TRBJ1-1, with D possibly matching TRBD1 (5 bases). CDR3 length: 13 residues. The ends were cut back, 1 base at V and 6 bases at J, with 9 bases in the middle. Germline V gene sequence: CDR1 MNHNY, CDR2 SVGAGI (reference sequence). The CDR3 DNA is TGTGCCAGCAGTTACTGGGGGGTCCCTGAAGCTTTCTTT. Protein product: CASSYWGVPEAFF.

CDR3 coding DNA: TGTGCCAGCAGTGATCCACAGGGATCTGGGGCCAACGTCCTGACTTTC. Its protein product is CASSDPQGSGANVLTF. The chain joins TRBV25-1 to TRBJ2-6, with D possibly being TRBD1 (6 bases). Trimming removed 3 bases at V and 1 base at J, with 10 bases between. Germline-derived CDR1 and CDR2 are MGHDK and SYGVNS. CDR3 size: 16 residues.